This T cell receptor beta chain was recovered during a study of T-cell memory formation after mild COVID-19. Findings and limits, study-wide: CD4/CD8 balance held among clones contracting day 15 to 85, and later expanders leaned CD4+. Certain responding clones were present in pre-infection memory, suggesting participation of cross-reactive memory.

V dropped 8 bases and J dropped 0 bases, with 14 bases sitting between them. The germline CDR1 and CDR2 sequences are DFQATT and SNEGSKA (reference sequence). The CDR3 runs 14 residues. TCRdb independently ran MiXCR on the 5' RACE reads; one entry per CDR3 protein. In the table there are approximately 260,000 distinct CDR3 sequences, 16% of which are singletons. Of note for this clonotype: No antigen is known for it.

The receptor's source is a man between 18 and 35 years old who had mild COVID-19 (a few samples of this study predate the infection). Cell type and time point are not known. The gene calls are TRBV20-1 and TRBJ2-4; no reliable D call. Sequenced: PBMCs or a T cell subset sorted from them (not recorded which). The CDR3: CSSRRAAAKNIQYF. CDR3 in DNA: TGCAGTTCCCGACGGGCAGCAGCCAAAAACATTCAGTACTTC.